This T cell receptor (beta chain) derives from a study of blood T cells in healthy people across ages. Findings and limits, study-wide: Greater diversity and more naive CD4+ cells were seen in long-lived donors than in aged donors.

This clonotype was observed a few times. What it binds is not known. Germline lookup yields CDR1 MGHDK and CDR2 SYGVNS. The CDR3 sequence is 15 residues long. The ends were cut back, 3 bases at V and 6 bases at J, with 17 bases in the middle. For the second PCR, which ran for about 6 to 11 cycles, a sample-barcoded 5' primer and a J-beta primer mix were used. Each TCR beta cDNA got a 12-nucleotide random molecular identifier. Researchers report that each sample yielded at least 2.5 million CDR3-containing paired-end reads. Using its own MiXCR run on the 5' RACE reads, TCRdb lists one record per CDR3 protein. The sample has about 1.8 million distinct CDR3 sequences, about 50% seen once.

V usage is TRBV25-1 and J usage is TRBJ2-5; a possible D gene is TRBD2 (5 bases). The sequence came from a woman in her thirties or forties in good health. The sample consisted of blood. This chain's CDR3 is CASSEYARTGKTQYF. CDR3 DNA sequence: TGTGCCAGCAGTGAGTACGCCCGCACCGGGAAGACCCAGTACTTC.